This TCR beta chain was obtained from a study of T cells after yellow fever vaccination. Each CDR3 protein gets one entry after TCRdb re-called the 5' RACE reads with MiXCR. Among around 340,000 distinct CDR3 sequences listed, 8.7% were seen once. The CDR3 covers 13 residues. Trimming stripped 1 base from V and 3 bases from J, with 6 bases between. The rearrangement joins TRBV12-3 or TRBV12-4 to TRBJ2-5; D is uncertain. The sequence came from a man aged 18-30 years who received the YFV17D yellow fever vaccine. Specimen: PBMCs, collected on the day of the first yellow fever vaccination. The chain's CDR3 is CASSLDSEETQYF. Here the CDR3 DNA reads TGTGCCAGCAGTTTAGACAGCGAAGAGACCCAGTACTTC.